These 13 T cell receptor beta chains were sequenced from one sample in a study of blood T cell repertoires in COVID-19. Method: immunoSEQ multiplex PCR; TCRdb's copy keeps in-frame clones and lacks some. The sample gives about 32,000 clones, about nine tenths of which show up once; around 15% is in the top ten. Sequencing was performed on peripheral blood. The receptors were sampled from a man in his sixties with active COVID-19.

The chain joins TRBV5-6 to TRBJ1-3; 8 nucleotides match TRBD1. J lost 2 bases, V lost 4 bases, and 2 bases had no gene match. The germline V gene has CDR1 SGHDT and CDR2 YYEEEE. The CDR3 totals 14 residues. CDR3 sequence (DNA): TGTGCCAGCAGCGAGACAGGGGCTGGAAACACCATATATTTT. This codes for CASSETGAGNTIYF. The whole variable domain, filled in from reference TRBV5-6 and TRBJ1-3, reads DAGVTQSPTHLIKTRGQQVTLRCSPKSGHDTVSWYQQALGQGPQFIFQYYEEEERQRGNFPDRFSGHQFPNYSSELNVNALLLGDSALYLCASSETGAGNTIYFGEGSWLTVV.

This chain joins TRBV20-1 and TRBJ2-7; TRBD2 might be the D (5 bases). The CDR3 is 13 residues long. Trimming left V 3 bases short and J 2 bases short, with 11 bases between. Germline assignment: CDR1 DFQATT and CDR2 SNEGSKA (reference sequence). CDR3 protein: CSASLRATYEQYF. The CDR3 nucleotides are TGCAGTGCTAGTTTGAGGGCCACCTACGAGCAGTACTTC.

This chain uses TRBV9 with TRBJ2-7, with D perhaps TRBD2 (6 bases). CDR1 and CDR2 (germline): SGDLS, YYNGEE. Trimming removed 4 bases from V and 7 bases from J, with 21 bases in between. The CDR3 loop spans 15 amino acids. In DNA, the CDR3 is TGTGCCAGCAGCTCCCGCGGGGCCCAGGGTTTTGAGCAGTACTTC. As protein: CASSSRGAQGFEQYF.

V and J are TRBV3-1 (or the pseudogene TRBV3-2) and TRBJ2-7; the D gene is possibly TRBD2 (6 bases). The CDR3 extends over 14 amino acids. Trimming shortened V by 7 bases and J by 5 bases, and 18 bases separated the two germline ends. Per the germline V gene, CDR1 is LGHDT and CDR2 is YNNKEL (reference sequence). CDR3 region: CASKEVEGFDEQYF. CDR3 nucleotide sequence: TGTGCCAGCAAGGAAGTGGAGGGATTTGACGAGCAGTACTTC.

The V gene is TRBV5-4, the J gene TRBJ2-5; 8 nucleotides match TRBD2. The CDR3 has 14 amino acids. After removal of 4 bases from V and 0 bases from J, the junction contained 2 bases not matched to a gene. The germline V gene encodes CDR1 SGHNT and CDR2 YYREEE (reference sequence). This CDR3 is CASSPGGNQETQYF. CDR3 nucleotide sequence: TGTGCCAGCAGCCCGGGGGGGAACCAAGAGACCCAGTACTTC. The full variable domain, with the rest looked up from reference TRBV5-4 and TRBJ2-5, is ETGVTQSPTHLIKTRGQQVTLRCSSQSGHNTVSWYQQALGQGPQFIFQYYREEENGRGNFPPRFSGLQFPNYSSELNVNALELDDSALYLCASSPGGNQETQYFGPGTRLLVL.

The chain carries TRBV2 and TRBJ2-7; perhaps TRBD2 as D (5 bases). Trimming pared 2 bases from V and 0 bases from J, leaving 11 bases between. In germline, CDR1 is SNHLY, CDR2 FYNNEI. The CDR3 loop spans 15 amino acids. CDR3 sequence reads: CASSELTGSSYEQYF. CDR3 in DNA: TGTGCCAGCAGTGAATTAACGGGGAGCTCCTACGAGCAGTACTTC.

The rearrangement joins TRBV7-6 to TRBJ2-3; 9 nucleotides agree with TRBD1. The CDR3 consists of 15 residues. V lost 3 bases and J lost 1; bases outside the gene matches: 2. CDR1 is SGHVS and CDR2 is FNYEAQ in the germline V gene. In DNA form, the CDR3 reads TGTGCCAGCAGCTTTTGGACAGGGGGCACAGATACGCAGTATTTT. Its protein is CASSFWTGGTDTQYF.

V gene TRBV5-1 combines with J gene TRBJ1-4; D is uncertain. CDR1 SGHRS and CDR2 YFSETQ come from the germline V gene. This CDR3 spans 14 amino acids. V lost 4 bases and J lost 4, with 11 bases in between. The CDR3 DNA follows: TGCGCCAGCAGCCAGATGGGGAGTAATGAAAAACTGTTTTTT. It yields the protein CASSQMGSNEKLFF. The variable domain in full, completed from reference TRBV5-1 and TRBJ1-4, reads KAGVTQTPRYLIKTRGQQVTLSCSPISGHRSVSWYQQTPGQGLQFLFEYFSETQRNKGNFPGRFSGRQFSNSRSEMNVSTLELGDSALYLCASSQMGSNEKLFFGSGTQLSVL.

The chain uses TRBV5-1 and TRBJ2-1, with 10 bases that match TRBD1. CDR3 length: 14 amino acids. V lost 2 bases and J lost 6; bases outside the gene matches: 2. From germline, CDR1 is SGHRS and CDR2 YFSETQ. CDR3 sequence reads: CASSFRDRGNEQFF. For the CDR3, the DNA is TGCGCCAGCAGCTTCCGGGACAGGGGCAATGAGCAGTTCTTC.

This clone has just a few counts. The chain couples TRBV19 to TRBJ2-3; 10 bases map to TRBD1. The CDR3 runs 16 residues. J was trimmed by 4 bases and V by 5 bases; bases with no gene match: 9. The V gene's germline CDR1 is LNHDA and CDR2 SQIVND (reference sequence). The CDR3 loop reads CASSSRGQGSPDTQYF. The DNA for the CDR3 is TGTGCCAGTAGTTCCCGGGGACAGGGGTCTCCAGATACGCAGTATTTT.

The chain uses TRBV4-3 and TRBJ1-5; the D is unclear. The V and J ends lost 0 bases and 7 bases respectively, with 7 bases between them. The CDR3 has 13 residues. CDR1 and CDR2 (germline): LGHNA, YSLEER. The CDR3 bases are TGCGCCAGCAGCCAAGATCAGTCCCAGCCCCAGCATTTT. It yields the protein CASSQDQSQPQHF.

The chain uses TRBV4-2 and TRBJ2-7, with 7 bases lining up with TRBD1. The CDR3 sequence is 15 residues long. Germline V lookup: CDR1 LGHNA, CDR2 YNFKEQ. Trimming took 2 bases from V and 1 from J; bases not matched to a gene: 5. CDR3 in amino acids: CASSQPGQESYEQYF. The CDR3 nucleotides read TGTGCCAGCAGCCAACCCGGACAGGAGTCCTACGAGCAGTACTTC.

This sequence joins TRBV10-3 and TRBJ2-5, with a possible D match to TRBD1 (6 bases). The germline gives CDR1 ENHRY, CDR2 SYGVKD. V was pared by 1 base and J by 7 bases, with 7 bases between. CDR3 length: 12 amino acids. In DNA form, the CDR3 reads TGTGCCATCAGTGAGTTAGGGGGGACCCAGTACTTC. The encoded protein is CAISELGGTQYF.